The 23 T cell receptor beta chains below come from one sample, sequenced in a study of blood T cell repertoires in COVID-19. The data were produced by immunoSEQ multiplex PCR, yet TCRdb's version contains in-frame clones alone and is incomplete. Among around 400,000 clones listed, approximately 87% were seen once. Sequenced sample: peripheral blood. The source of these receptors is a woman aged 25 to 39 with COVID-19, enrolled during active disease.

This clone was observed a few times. CDR3 bases: TGTGCCAGCAGTGATGGTAGCGGGGGTAGCTCCTACAATGAGCAGTTCTTC. Amino acid sequence: CASSDGSGGSSYNEQFF. The chain joins TRBV6-4 to TRBJ2-1, with 9 bases identical to TRBD2. V was clipped by 3 bases and J by 0 bases; unmatched bases: 6. CDR1 and CDR2 (germline): MRHNA, SNTAGT. The length of the CDR3 is 17 residues.

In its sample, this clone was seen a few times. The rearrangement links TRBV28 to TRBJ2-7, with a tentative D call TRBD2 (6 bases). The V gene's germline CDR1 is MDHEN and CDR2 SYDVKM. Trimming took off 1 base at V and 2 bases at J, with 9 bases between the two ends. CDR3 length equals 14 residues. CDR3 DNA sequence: TGTGCCAGCAGTTTATCGGGGGTGACCTACGAGCAGTACTTC. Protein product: CASSLSGVTYEQYF. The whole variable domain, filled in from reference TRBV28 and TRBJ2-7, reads DVKVTQSSRYLVKRTGEKVFLECVQDMDHENMFWYRQDPGLGLRLIYFSYDVKMKEKGDIPEGYSVSREKKERFSLILESASTNQTSMYLCASSLSGVTYEQYFGPGTRLTVT.

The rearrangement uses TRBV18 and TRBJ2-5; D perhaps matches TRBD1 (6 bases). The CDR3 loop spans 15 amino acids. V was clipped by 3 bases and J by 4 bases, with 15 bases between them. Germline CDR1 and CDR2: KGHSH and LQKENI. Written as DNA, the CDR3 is TGTGCCAGCTCACCCCCATCGACAGGTGGAGAGACCCAGTACTTC. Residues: CASSPPSTGGETQYF.

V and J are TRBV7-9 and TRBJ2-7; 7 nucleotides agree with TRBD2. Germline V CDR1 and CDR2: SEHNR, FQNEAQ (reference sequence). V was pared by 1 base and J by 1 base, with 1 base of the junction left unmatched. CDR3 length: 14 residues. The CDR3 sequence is CASSLGLASYEQYF. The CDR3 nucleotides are TGTGCCAGCAGCTTAGGACTAGCATCCTACGAGCAGTACTTC.

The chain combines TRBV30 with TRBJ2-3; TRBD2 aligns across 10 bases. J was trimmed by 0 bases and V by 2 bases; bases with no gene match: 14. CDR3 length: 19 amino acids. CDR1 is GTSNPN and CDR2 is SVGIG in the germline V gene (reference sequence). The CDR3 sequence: CAWSIDPPGTSVSTDTQYF. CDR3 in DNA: TGTGCCTGGAGTATAGACCCTCCCGGGACTAGCGTTAGCACAGATACGCAGTATTTT.

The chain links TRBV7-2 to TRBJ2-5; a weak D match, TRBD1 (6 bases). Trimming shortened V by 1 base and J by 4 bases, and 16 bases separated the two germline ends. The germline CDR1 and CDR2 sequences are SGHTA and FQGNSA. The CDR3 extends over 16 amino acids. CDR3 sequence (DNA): TGTGCCAGCAGCTTAGGTCGGGTGGGGGCCCGAGAGACCCAGTACTTC. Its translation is CASSLGRVGARETQYF.

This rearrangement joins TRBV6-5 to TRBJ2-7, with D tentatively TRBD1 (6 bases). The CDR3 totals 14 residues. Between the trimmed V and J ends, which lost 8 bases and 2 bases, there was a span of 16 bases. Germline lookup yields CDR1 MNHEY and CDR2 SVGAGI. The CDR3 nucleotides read TGTGCCAGCCCCCCAGGGGTCAAACCCTACGAGCAGTACTTC. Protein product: CASPPGVKPYEQYF.

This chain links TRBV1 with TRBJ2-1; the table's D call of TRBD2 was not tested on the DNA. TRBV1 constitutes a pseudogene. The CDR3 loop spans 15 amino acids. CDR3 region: CTSSQGLAGDNEQFF. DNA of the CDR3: TGCACCAGCAGCCAAGGACTAGCGGGCGACAATGAGCAGTTCTTC.

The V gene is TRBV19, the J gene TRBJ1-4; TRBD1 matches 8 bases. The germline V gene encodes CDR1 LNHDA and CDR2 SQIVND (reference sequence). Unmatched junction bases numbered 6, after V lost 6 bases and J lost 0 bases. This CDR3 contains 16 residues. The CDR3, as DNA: TGTGCCAGTAGAATGACAGGGGTTGCAACTAATGAAAAACTGTTTTTT. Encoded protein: CASRMTGVATNEKLFF.

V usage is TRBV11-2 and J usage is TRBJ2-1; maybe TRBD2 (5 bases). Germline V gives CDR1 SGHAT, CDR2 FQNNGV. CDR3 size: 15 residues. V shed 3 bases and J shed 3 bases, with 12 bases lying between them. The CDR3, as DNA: TGTGCCAGCAGCTTCAGAGGACTGAACTACAATGAGCAGTTCTTC. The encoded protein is CASSFRGLNYNEQFF.

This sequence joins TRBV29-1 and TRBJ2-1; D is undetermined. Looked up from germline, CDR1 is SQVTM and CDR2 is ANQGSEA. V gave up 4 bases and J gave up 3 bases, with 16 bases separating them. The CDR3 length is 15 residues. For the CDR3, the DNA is TGCAGCGTTGTGGTTAACTCCGTCATCTACAATGAGCAGTTCTTC. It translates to CSVVVNSVIYNEQFF.

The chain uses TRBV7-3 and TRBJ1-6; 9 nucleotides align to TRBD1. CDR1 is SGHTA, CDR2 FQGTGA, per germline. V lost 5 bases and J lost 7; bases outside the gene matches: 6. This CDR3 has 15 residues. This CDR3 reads CASSAGTGINSPLHF. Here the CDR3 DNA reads TGTGCCAGCAGCGCAGGGACAGGGATAAATTCACCCCTCCACTTT.

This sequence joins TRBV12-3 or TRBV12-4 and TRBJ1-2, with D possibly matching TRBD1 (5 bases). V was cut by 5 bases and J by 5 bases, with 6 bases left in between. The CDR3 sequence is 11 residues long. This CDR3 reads CASSRGYGYTF. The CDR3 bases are TGTGCCAGCAGTCGGGGGTATGGCTACACCTTC.

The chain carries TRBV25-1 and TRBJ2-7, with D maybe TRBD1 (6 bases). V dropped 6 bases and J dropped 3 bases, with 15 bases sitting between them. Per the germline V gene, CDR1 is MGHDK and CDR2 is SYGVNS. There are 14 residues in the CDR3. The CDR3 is CASSSRDTHYEQYF. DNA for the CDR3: TGTGCCAGCAGCAGCCGGGACACTCACTACGAGCAGTACTTC.

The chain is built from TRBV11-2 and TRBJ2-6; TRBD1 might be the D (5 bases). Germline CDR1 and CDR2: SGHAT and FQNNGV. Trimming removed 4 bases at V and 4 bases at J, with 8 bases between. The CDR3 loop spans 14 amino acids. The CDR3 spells CASSSWGGANVLTF. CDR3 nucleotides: TGTGCCAGCAGCTCCTGGGGCGGGGCCAACGTCCTGACTTTC. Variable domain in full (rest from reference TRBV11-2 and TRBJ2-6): EAGVAQSPRYKIIEKRQSVAFWCNPISGHATLYWYQQILGQGPKLLIQFQNNGVVDDSQLPKDRFSAERLKGVDSTLKIQPAKLEDSAVYLCASSSWGGANVLTFGAGSRLTVL.

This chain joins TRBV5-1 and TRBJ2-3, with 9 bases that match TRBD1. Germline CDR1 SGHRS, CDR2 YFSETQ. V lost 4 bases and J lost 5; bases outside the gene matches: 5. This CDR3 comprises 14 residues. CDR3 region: CASSRDRVEDTQYF. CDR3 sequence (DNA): TGCGCCAGCAGCCGGGACAGGGTGGAAGATACGCAGTATTTT.

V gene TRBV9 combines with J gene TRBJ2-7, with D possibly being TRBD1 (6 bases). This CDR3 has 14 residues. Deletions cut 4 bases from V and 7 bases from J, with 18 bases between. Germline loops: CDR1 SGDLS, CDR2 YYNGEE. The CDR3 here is CASSTTRTDWEQYF. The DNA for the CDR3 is TGTGCCAGCAGCACCACCAGGACAGATTGGGAGCAGTACTTC.

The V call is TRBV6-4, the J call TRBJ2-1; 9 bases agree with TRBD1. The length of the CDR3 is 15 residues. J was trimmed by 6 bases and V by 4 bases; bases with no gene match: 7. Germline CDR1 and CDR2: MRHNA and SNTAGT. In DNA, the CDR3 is TGTGCCAGCAGTGGAATAGGACAGGGGATCAATGAGCAGTTCTTC. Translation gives CASSGIGQGINEQFF.

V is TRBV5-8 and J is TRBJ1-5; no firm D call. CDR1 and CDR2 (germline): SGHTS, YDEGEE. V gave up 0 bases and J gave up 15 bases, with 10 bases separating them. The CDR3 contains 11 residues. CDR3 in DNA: TGTGCCAGCAGCTTGGCTAGAGAGGTGCATTTT. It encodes CASSLAREVHF.

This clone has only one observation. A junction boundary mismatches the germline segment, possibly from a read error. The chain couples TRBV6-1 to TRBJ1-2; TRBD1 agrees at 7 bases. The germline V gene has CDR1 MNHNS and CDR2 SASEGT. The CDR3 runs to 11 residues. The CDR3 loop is CASSEPTGPIF. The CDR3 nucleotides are TGTGCCAGCAGTGAACCGACAGGGCCCATCTTC.

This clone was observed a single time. The CDR3 DNA follows: TGTGCCAGCTCACCACCGGGGCTAGCGGACGGAAACAATGAGCAGTTCTTC. It is translated as CASSPPGLADGNNEQFF. The chain links TRBV18 to TRBJ2-1; TRBD2 matches 7 bases. The CDR3 loop spans 17 amino acids. The germline V gene encodes CDR1 KGHSH and CDR2 LQKENI. Losses at the gene ends were 0 bases for V and 5 bases for J; bases not matched to a gene: 10.

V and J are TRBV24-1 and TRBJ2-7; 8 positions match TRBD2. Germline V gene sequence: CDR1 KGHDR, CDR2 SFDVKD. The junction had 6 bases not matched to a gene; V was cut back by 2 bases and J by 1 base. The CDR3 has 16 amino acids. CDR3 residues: CATSDSSASGSYEQYF. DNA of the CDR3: TGTGCCACCAGTGATTCATCGGCTAGCGGGTCCTACGAGCAGTACTTC.

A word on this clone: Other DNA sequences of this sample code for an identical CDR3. Written as DNA, the CDR3 is TGTGCCAGCAGCTTTATGAACACTGAAGCTTTCTTT. Translated: CASSFMNTEAFF. This chain links TRBV7-9 with TRBJ1-1; D is unclear. Per germline, CDR1 SEHNR and CDR2 FQNEAQ (reference sequence). Trimming pared 3 bases from V and 0 bases from J, leaving 2 bases between. The CDR3 sequence is 12 residues long.